The clone carrying this TCR beta chain turned up a few times. Antigen unknown. Using RNA template, CDR3s of TCR alpha and beta were amplified with iRepertoire arm-PCR. Tissue mRNA or PBMC total RNA, roughly 100-400 ng, went into one-step reverse transcription and amplification. TCRdb reprocessed the multiplex PCR reads via MiXCR and lists one record per CDR3 protein. This table holds over 140,000 distinct CDR3 sequences, about two fifths found once. The data were obtained in a study of glioma-infiltrating T cells. The study's findings and limits: Tissue and blood shared very few CDR3 sequences. Non-neoplastic patients had below-expected tissue-blood divergence, while all gliomas exceeded expectation.

Between the trimmed V and J ends, which lost 0 bases and 2 bases, there was a span of 9 bases. This CDR3 is 15 amino acids long. The germline CDR1 and CDR2 sequences are SGHTA and FQGNSA. The source is a human donor with low-grade glioma or glioblastoma, undergoing nonglioma brain surgery, or in good health (not recorded which). The specimen was glioma tissue, nonneoplastic brain tissue, or PBMCs (not recorded which). The chain carries TRBV7-2 and TRBJ2-3; the D is unclear. DNA of the CDR3: TGTGCCAGCAGCTTAGCGGTGGGATCCACAGATACGCAGTATTTT. This gives the protein CASSLAVGSTDTQYF.